A single sample gave rise to the 4 T cell receptor beta chains below, sequenced in a study of T cells in Graves' hyperthyroidism and ophthalmopathy. TCR beta CDR3 sequences were amplified from RNA transcripts. In the first-round RT-PCR of the TCR CDR3, the HTBI primer set was used. TCRdb called the multiplex PCR reads again in MiXCR, with one record for every CDR3 protein. The sample shows hundreds of thousands of distinct CDR3 sequences, 16% of them seen only once. Source material: blood. Receptor source: a woman in her thirties or forties with Graves' ophthalmopathy.

A few counts support this clonotype. The rearrangement links TRBV5-6 to TRBJ2-7; 9 bases map to TRBD1. Trimming at V came to 4 bases and at J to 2 bases, leaving 13 bases not matched to a gene. Germline CDR1 SGHDT, CDR2 YYEEEE. This CDR3 has 17 amino acids. Here the CDR3 reads CASSLARDRVSAYEQYF. The CDR3 DNA reads as TGTGCCAGCAGCCTGGCCCGGGACAGGGTATCGGCCTACGAGCAGTACTTC.

The V call is TRBV20-1, the J call TRBJ1-1; no firm D call. V lost 3 bases to trimming and J lost 0 bases, with 11 bases between them. This CDR3 is built from 14 residues. The germline V gene has CDR1 DFQATT and CDR2 SNEGSKA (reference sequence). The CDR3 loop reads CSARGGALNTEAFF. The CDR3 bases are TGCAGTGCTAGGGGTGGCGCCCTGAACACTGAAGCTTTCTTT.

At least ten counts were recorded for this clonotype. The gene calls are TRBV20-1 and TRBJ1-3, with D maybe TRBD1 (6 bases). Germline CDR1 DFQATT, CDR2 SNEGSKA (reference sequence). The V and J ends lost 5 bases and 1 base respectively, with 18 bases between them. This CDR3 has 16 amino acids. CDR3 DNA sequence: TGCAGTGCTCCTCGTTTGGGGGGCGGTTCTGGAAACACCATATATTTT. Translating it yields CSAPRLGGGSGNTIYF.

This chain connects TRBV3-1 to TRBJ1-2, with D perhaps TRBD1 (5 bases). The CDR3 extends over 15 amino acids. The V and J ends lost 4 bases and 8 bases respectively, with 20 bases between them. Germline CDR1 is LGHDT and CDR2 is YNNKEL (reference sequence). CDR3 nucleotide sequence: TGTGCCAGCAGCCCCCTCCTGCGAGGGGCGAGAGGCTACACCTTC. Its translation: CASSPLLRGARGYTF.